This TCR beta chain stems from a study of T-cell reconstitution after alpha-beta-depleted transplantation in children (dated by TCRdb to about 2016). A note on the overall study: The study quantitatively tracked T-cell immune reconstitution after TCRalphabeta/CD19-depleted allogeneic hematopoietic cell transplantation in children using TCR repertoire profiling.

The sample's treatment or condition label, in plain terms: allogeneic hematopoietic cell transplantation with graft depleted of TCRalphabeta T cells and CD19 B cells. Transplant recipients were children who received TCRalphabeta/CD19-depleted allogeneic hematopoietic cell grafts. Overall study results and their limits: The frequencies of hyperexpanded clones fell over the following months, and after one year, T-cell counts and TCRbeta diversity were mostly attributed to newly produced T cells. The high TCRbeta diversity at day 60 in some patients was ascribed to recipient T cells and intrathymic progenitors that had survived conditioning. Apparently early alphabetaT-cell count recovery about two months after transplant reportedly relied on only several hundred rapidly expanded clones derived from non-depleted graft cells.

Worth noting for this clonotype: Its antigen remains unidentified. Nothing much larger sits one base from this clone, and base qualities are not available.

The library was obtained by PCR. The listed sequencing device is Illumina HiSeq 2500. TCR libraries were prepared with molecular barcoding, using unique molecular identifiers to normalize TCRbeta repertoire quantification. TCRdb reprocessing: public reads trimmed at Q25 with fastp, clones called with MiXCR, in-frame beta chains kept. All rows with the same CDR3 protein become a single entry with the most common DNA and genes. Present in this sample are about 400,000 distinct CDR3 sequences, 15% to 20% of which were seen just once. Jointly, the top ten make up around 30% of the sample. Unmatched junction bases come to 14, with V trimmed by 4 bases and J by 2 bases. The CDR3 contains 19 residues, cysteine and phenylalanine counted. The kept DNA is CDR3 alone, 57 bases in frame from the first base. Based on the germline V gene, the CDR1 and CDR2 sequences are LGHNA and YSLEER.

The TCR originated in a boy under two years old who had a stem cell transplant for Wiskott-Aldrich syndrome, so the T cells may come from the graft donor. Specimen: PBMCs, mostly from graft donor cells, collected 360 days after TCRalphabeta/CD19-depleted stem cell transplant. The V gene is TRBV4-3 and the J gene is TRBJ2-3; 11 of the junction bases match TRBD2. The DNA reads as follows: TGCGCCAGCAGCCCGAGAACTAGCGGGAGTGTTGTATTCACAGATACGCAGTATTTT. It translates to CASSPRTSGSVVFTDTQYF.